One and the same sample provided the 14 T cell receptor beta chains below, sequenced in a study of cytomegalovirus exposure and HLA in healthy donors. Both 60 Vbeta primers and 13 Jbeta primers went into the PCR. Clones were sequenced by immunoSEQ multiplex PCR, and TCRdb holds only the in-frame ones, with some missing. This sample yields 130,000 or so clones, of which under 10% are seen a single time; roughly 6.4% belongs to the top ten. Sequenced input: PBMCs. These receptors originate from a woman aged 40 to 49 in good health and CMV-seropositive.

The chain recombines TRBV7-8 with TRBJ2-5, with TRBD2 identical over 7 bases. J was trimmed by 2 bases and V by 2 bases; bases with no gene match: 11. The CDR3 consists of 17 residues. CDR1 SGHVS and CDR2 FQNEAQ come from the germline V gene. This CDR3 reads CASSLFRSRGEQETQYF. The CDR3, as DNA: TGTGCCAGCAGCTTATTCCGTAGCCGGGGGGAGCAAGAGACCCAGTACTTC.

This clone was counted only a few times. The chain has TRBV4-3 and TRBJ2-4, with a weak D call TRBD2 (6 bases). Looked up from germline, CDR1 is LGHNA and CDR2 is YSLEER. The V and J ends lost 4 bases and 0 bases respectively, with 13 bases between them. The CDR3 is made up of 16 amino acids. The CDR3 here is CASSPGRTIAKNIQYF. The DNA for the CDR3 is TGCGCCAGCAGCCCGGGACGGACTATAGCCAAAAACATTCAGTACTTC.

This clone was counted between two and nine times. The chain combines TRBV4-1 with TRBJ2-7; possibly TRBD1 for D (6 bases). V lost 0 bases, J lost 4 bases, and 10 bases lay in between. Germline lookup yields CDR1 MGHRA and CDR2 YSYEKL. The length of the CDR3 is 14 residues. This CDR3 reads CASSQEGAGYEQYF. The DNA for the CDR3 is TGCGCCAGCAGCCAAGAGGGGGCGGGTTACGAGCAGTACTTC.

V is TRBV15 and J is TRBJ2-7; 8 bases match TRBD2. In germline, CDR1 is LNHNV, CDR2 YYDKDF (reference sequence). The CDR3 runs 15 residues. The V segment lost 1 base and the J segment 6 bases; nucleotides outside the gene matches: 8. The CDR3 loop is CATSRGLAGFREQYF. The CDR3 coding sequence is TGTGCCACCAGCAGAGGCTTAGCGGGGTTCCGCGAGCAGTACTTC. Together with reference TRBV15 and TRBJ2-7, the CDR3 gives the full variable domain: DAMVIQNPRYQVTQFGKPVTLSCSQTLNHNVMYWYQQKSSQAPKLLFHYYDKDFNNEADTPDNFQSRRPNTSFCFLDIRSPGLGDTAMYLCATSRGLAGFREQYFGPGTRLTVT.

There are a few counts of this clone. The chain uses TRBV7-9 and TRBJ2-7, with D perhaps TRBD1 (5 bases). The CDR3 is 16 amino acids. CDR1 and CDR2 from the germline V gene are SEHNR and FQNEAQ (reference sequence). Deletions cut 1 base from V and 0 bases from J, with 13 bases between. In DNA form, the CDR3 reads TGTGCCAGCAGCTTAGGATCGACAGCGATCTCCTACGAGCAGTACTTC. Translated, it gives CASSLGSTAISYEQYF.

CDR3 sequence reads: CASSEVRDSSNQPQHF. For the CDR3, the DNA is TGTGCCAGTAGCGAGGTCAGGGACAGTTCCAATCAGCCCCAGCATTTT. V is TRBV19 and J is TRBJ1-5; 7 bases are shared with TRBD1. Trimming took 6 bases from V and 3 from J; bases not matched to a gene: 11. Germline values: CDR1 LNHDA, CDR2 SQIVND (reference sequence). The CDR3 runs 16 residues.

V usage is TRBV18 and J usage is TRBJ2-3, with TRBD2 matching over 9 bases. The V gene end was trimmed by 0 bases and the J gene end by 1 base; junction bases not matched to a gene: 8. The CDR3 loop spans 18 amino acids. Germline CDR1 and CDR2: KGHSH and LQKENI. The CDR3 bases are TGTGCCAGCTCACCACCGGTAGCGGGGGCCCCCCGCACAGATACGCAGTATTTT. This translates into CASSPPVAGAPRTDTQYF.

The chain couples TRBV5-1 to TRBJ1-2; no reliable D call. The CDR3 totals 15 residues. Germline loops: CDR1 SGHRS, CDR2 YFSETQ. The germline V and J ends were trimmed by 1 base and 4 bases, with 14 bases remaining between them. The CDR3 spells CASSLSGNPSYGYTF. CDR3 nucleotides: TGCGCCAGCAGCTTGTCGGGAAACCCCTCCTATGGCTACACCTTC.

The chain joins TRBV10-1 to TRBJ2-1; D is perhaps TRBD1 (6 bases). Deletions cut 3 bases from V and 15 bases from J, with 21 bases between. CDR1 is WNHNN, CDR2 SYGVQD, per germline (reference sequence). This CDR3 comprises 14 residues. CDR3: CASSEPNKGGEGFF. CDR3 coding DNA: TGCGCCAGCAGTGAACCAAACAAAGGGGGAGAGGGGTTCTTC.

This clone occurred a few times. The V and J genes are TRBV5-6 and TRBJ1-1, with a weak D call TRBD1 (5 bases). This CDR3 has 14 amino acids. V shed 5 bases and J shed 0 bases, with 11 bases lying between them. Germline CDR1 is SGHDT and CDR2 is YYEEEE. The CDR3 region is CASRVTGMNTEAFF. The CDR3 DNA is TGTGCCAGCAGAGTCACAGGCATGAACACTGAAGCTTTCTTT.

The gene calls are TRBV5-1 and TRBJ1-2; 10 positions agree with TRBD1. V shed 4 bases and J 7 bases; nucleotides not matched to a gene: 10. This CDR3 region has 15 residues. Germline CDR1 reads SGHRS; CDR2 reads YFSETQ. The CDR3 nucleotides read TGCGCCAGCAGCGCTACGACAGGGGGCGGTCGTGGCTACACCTTC. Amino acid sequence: CASSATTGGGRGYTF.

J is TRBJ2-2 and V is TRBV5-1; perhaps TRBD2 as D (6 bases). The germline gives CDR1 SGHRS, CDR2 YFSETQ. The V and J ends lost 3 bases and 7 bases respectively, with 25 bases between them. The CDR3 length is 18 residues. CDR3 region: CASSWLSAGTPIGGELFF. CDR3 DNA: TGCGCCAGCAGCTGGTTGTCCGCGGGGACCCCCATCGGCGGGGAGCTGTTTTTT.

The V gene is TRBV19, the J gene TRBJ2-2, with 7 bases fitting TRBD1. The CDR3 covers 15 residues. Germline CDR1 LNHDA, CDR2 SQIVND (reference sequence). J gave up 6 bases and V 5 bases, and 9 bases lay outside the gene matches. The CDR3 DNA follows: TGTGCCAGTAGTCGGACAGGCTACGGTTCCGGGGAGCTGTTTTTT. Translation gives CASSRTGYGSGELFF.

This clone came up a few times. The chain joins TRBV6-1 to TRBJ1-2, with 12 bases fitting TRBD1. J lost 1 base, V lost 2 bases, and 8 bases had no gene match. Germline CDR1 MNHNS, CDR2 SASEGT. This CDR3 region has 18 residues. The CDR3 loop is CASSEYPGQGASNYGYTF. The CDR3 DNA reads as TGTGCCAGCAGTGAATACCCGGGACAGGGGGCTAGTAACTATGGCTACACCTTC.